This is a list of T cell receptor beta chains from one sample in a study of regulatory T cells in long-lasting Graves disease. TCRdb reanalysed the multiplex PCR reads using MiXCR and keeps one entry per CDR3 protein. Of over 300,000 distinct CDR3 sequences in the sample, about 14% were seen once. The material sequenced was peripheral blood mononuclear cells (PBMCs), taken at new diagnosis, from a patient treated with antithyroid drugs. These receptor sequences come from a female donor with Graves disease. Both conserved end residues are part of each CDR3. Each record gives: clone size, D gene, J gene, CDR3 length, V gene, CDR3 protein, CDR3 DNA. D genes are given only for firm matches. The size entry is marked missing in some rows and otherwise reads once, few, many or a size class.

many,-,TRBJ1-1,15,TRBV4-3,CASSPSLGVNTEAFF,TGCGCCAGCAGCCCGTCGCTCGGGGTGAACACTGAAGCTTTCTTT
few,-,TRBJ2-3,14,TRBV9,CASSEDTGTDTQYF,TGTGCCAGCAGCGAGGACACTGGCACAGATACGCAGTATTTT
many,-,TRBJ2-2,16,TRBV11-2,CASSLAPDLVTGELFF,TGTGCCAGCAGCTTAGCCCCAGACTTGGTCACCGGGGAGCTGTTTTTT
many,-,TRBJ1-1,14,TRBV3-1,CASSLDEGKTEAFF,TGTGCCAGCAGCCTCGATGAGGGGAAGACTGAAGCTTTCTTT
-,-,TRBJ1-6,15,TRBV12-3/TRBV12-4,CASRATVNRPSPPHF,TGTGCCAGCAGGGCGACAGTGAACCGCCCTTCACCCCCCCACTTT
-,-,TRBJ2-7,16,TRBV28,CASSLSRPPSPYEQYF,TGTGCCAGCAGTTTATCTAGGCCTCCCTCACCCTACGAGCAGTACTTC
few,-,TRBJ2-5,12,TRBV6-1,CASSHGQKTQYF,TGTGCCAGCAGTCACGGACAAAAGACCCAGTACTTC
-,-,TRBJ1-1,13,TRBV9,CASSVALGTEAFF,TGTGCCAGCAGCGTAGCCTTGGGGACTGAAGCTTTCTTT
many,TRBD1,TRBJ2-7,13,TRBV7-2,CASSSDRGYEQYF,TGTGCCAGCAGCTCCGACAGGGGCTACGAGCAGTACTTC
many,TRBD1,TRBJ1-1,14,TRBV5-1,CASSEGQGLTEAFF,TGCGCCAGCAGCGAGGGACAGGGATTGACTGAAGCTTTCTTT
many,TRBD2,TRBJ2-3,15,TRBV7-9,CASSSLSGGPDTQYF,TGTGCCAGCAGCTCCCTAAGCGGGGGGCCGGATACGCAGTATTTT
many,TRBD2,TRBJ2-5,16,TRBV5-4,CASSSTRGGWGETQYF,TGTGCCAGCAGCTCAACTCGGGGGGGCTGGGGGGAGACCCAGTACTTC
-,-,TRBJ2-6,18,TRBV11-2,CASSLDPGTLAGANVLTF,TGTGCCAGCAGCTTAGATCCCGGGACCCTCGCTGGGGCCAACGTCCTGACTTTC
-,-,TRBJ1-4,16,TRBV7-2,CASSPERGATNEKLFF,TGCGCCAGCAGCCCTGAGCGAGGTGCAACTAATGAAAAACTGTTTTTT
-,-,TRBJ1-5,13,TRBV6-2/TRBV6-3,CASSRGNNQPQHF,TGTGCCAGCAGTCGGGGCAACAATCAGCCCCAGCATTTT
many,-,TRBJ2-1,16,TRBV3-1,CASSQEVSGLTDEQFF,TGTGCCAGCAGCCAAGAGGTGAGTGGCCTAACGGATGAGCAGTTCTTC